This T cell receptor (beta chain) was retrieved from a study of vaccination and CD4 T cells after COVID-19. Overall study: Overlapping SARS-CoV-2, HCoV-NL63, HCoV-OC43 and HCoV-229E spike peptides were used to stimulate cells.

The study's findings and limits: Among reactive clones from convalescent patients, a median around 90% appeared only post-vaccination.

About this clonotype itself: What it binds is not known.

Treatment of the sample: approximately 11-day PBMC culture with coronavirus spike peptide pools or control peptides (ViraFEST assay). Every well contained under 2.5 million PBMCs, which were grown with about 10 IU/ml IL-2 and approximately 9.5 ug/ml peptide pools. Oncomine TCR Beta short-read sequencing was applied to DNA from cultured CD4+ T cells. Genomic DNA was extracted from cultured CD4+ T cells. TCRdb itself ran the PCR reads through MiXCR, one entry per CDR3 protein. The sample has 23,000 or so distinct CDR3 sequences; roughly two thirds are singletons. The CDR3 has 17 residues. In germline, CDR1 is KGHDR, CDR2 SFDVKD. V gave up 4 bases and J gave up 0 bases; unmatched junction bases: 9.

The sample consisted of CD4+ T cells from blood, cultured in vitro, taken after SARS-CoV-2 vaccination. The chain employs TRBV24-1 and TRBJ2-3; 7 bases align to TRBD1. The TCR sequence derives from a human donor who received a COVID-19 vaccine. The CDR3 here is CATSETTGKTSTDTQYF. Here the CDR3 DNA reads TGTGCCACCAGTGAAACGACAGGGAAAACTAGCACAGATACGCAGTATTTT.